The present T cell receptor (beta chain) was sequenced within a study of molecular identifiers for immune sequencing clone quantification. Whole-study results and caveats: Clones above 20 RNA copies held over 97% of effector molecules, under 1% in naive cells.

V gave up 6 bases and J gave up 0 bases, with 14 bases separating them. CDR1 and CDR2 from the germline V gene are MNHEY and SVGEGT. This CDR3 region has 15 residues. Concerning this clonotype itself: Its antigen is not known.

TCRdb re-called the PCR reads with MiXCR, one entry per CDR3 protein. This sample has around 460,000 distinct CDR3 sequences, with 20% to 25% found just once. Sequenced material: naive CD8+ T cells from blood, with Jurkat cell RNA spiked in. Regarding subset: FACS-sorted CD8+CD4-CCR7+CD45RA+ naive T cells. This sequence was found in a human donor in good health. Some libraries in this study had Jurkat cell RNA spiked in. This rearrangement joins TRBV6-2 or TRBV6-3 to TRBJ1-1; a possible D gene is TRBD1 (5 bases). The CDR3 DNA reads TGTGCCAGCAGCCACCTGACAGTTATGAACACTGAAGCTTTCTTT. Protein: CASSHLTVMNTEAFF.